This T cell receptor (beta chain) is drawn from a study of control samples from healthy donors and cancer patients. The CDR3 spans 14 residues. V dropped 4 bases and J dropped 0; count of bases not matched to a gene: 2. Germline V gives CDR1 LGHDT, CDR2 YNNKEL (reference sequence). Using immunoSEQ multiplex PCR, the repertoire was profiled, and TCRdb retains in-frame clones only, with some absent. The table has 130,000 to 150,000 clones, around 94% seen once. Source material: PBMCs. The V call is TRBV3-1 (or the pseudogene TRBV3-2), the J call TRBJ1-1, with 7 bases aligning to TRBD1. The sequence was collected from a man in his sixties with colorectal cancer. CDR3 region: CASSLGQLNTEAFF. The CDR3 DNA is TGTGCCAGCAGCCTGGGACAGCTGAACACTGAAGCTTTCTTT.